Ten or more counts support the clone carrying this T cell receptor beta chain. The template used for profiling TCR beta VDJ and CDR3 was genomic DNA. One entry per CDR3 protein, called by TCRdb with MiXCR from the reads. The sample has 200,000 to 250,000 distinct CDR3 sequences; around 49% are singletons. This record belongs to a study of CD8+CD57+ T cells in acquired aplastic anemia. All sequencing subjects had displayed CD8+CD57+ cell expansion on flow cytometry. The CDR3 runs 16 residues. With 5 bases clipped from V and 0 bases from J, the junction kept 9 bases outside the gene matches. The clonotype originates from a human donor with aplastic anemia. Sequenced material: sorted CD4+, CD8+, or CD8+CD57+ T cells (not recorded which) from PBMCs. The chain has TRBV12-3 or TRBV12-4 and TRBJ2-7; TRBD2 matches at 8 bases. This chain's CDR3 is CASSPVAGTSSYEQYF. The CDR3 nucleotides are TGTGCCAGCAGTCCGGTAGCGGGGACCAGCTCCTACGAGCAGTACTTC.